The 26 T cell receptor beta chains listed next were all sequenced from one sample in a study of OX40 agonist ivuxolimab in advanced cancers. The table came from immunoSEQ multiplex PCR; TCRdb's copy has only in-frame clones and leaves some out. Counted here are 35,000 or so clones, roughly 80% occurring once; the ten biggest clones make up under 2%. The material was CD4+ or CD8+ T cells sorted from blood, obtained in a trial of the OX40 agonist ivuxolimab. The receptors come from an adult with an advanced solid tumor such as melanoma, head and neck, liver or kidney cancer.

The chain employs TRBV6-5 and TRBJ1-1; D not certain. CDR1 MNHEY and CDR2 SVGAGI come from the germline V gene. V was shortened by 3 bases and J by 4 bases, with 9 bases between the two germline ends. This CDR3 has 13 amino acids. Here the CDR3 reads CASSYRGSTEAFF. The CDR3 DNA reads TGTGCCAGCAGTTATAGAGGGAGCACTGAAGCTTTCTTT.

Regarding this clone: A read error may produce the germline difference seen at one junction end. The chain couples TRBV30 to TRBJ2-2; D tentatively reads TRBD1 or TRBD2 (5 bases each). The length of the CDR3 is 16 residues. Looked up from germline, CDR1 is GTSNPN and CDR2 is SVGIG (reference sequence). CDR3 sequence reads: CAWNLGSPGPHRGAVF. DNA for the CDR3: TGTGCCTGGAACTTAGGAAGCCCGGGGCCGCACCGGGGAGCTGTTTTT.

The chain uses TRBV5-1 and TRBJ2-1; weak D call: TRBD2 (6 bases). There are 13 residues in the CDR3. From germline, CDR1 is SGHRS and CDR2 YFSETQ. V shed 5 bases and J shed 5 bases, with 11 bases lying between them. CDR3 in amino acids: CASSPGSHNEQFF. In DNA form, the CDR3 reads TGCGCCAGCAGTCCCGGGAGCCACAATGAGCAGTTCTTC.

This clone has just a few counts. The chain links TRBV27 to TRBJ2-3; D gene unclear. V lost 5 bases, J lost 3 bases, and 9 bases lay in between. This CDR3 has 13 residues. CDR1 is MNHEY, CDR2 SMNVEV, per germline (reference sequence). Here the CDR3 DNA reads TGTGCCAGCAGTCCCTATCGTACAGATACGCAGTATTTT. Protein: CASSPYRTDTQYF.

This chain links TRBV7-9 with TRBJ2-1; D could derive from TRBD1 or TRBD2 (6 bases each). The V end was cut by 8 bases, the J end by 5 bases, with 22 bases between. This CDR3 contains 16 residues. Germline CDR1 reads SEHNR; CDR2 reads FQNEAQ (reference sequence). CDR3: CASYGGLGGGNNEQFF. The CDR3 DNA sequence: TGTGCCAGCTACGGAGGGCTAGGGGGTGGGAACAATGAGCAGTTCTTC. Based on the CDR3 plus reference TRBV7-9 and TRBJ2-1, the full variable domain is DTGVSQNPRHKITKRGQNVTFRCDPISEHNRLYWYRQTLGQGPEFLTYFQNEAQLEKSRLLSDRFSAERPKGSFSTLEIQRTEQGDSAMYLCASYGGLGGGNNEQFFGPGTRLTVL.

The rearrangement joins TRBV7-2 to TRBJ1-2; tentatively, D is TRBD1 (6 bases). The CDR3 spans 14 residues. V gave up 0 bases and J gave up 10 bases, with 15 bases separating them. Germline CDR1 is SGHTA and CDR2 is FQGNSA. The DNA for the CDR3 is TGTGCCAGCAGCTTAGCAGGCCAGGGGATCGACTACACCTTC. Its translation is CASSLAGQGIDYTF.

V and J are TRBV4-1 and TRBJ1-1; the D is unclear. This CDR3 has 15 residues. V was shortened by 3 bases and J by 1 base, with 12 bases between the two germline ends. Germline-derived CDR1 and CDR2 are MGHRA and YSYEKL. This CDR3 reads CASSQTQVSNTEAFF. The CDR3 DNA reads TGCGCCAGCAGCCAGACACAAGTCTCGAACACTGAAGCTTTCTTT.

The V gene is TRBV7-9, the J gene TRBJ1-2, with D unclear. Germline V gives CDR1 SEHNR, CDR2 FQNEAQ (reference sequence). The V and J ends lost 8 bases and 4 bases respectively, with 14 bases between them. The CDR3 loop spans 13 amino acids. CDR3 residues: CASLKRESYGYTF. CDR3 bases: TGTGCCAGCTTAAAGAGAGAGAGCTATGGCTACACCTTC.

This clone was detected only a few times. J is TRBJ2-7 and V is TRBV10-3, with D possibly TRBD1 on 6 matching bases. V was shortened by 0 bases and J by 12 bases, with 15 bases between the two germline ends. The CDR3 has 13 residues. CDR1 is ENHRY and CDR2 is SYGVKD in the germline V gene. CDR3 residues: CAISESYRAQGYF. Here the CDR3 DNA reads TGTGCCATCAGTGAGTCTTACAGGGCCCAGGGGTACTTC.

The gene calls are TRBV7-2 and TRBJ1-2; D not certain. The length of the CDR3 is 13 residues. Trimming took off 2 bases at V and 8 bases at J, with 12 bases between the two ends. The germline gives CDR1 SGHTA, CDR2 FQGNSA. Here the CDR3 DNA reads TGTGCCAGCAGCTTAAACGAGGGTCGGGGCTACACCTTC. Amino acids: CASSLNEGRGYTF.

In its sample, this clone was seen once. CDR3 loop: CASSAQHTQYF. DNA for the CDR3: TGTGCCAGCAGCGCGCAGCATACGCAGTATTTT. The chain couples TRBV5-4 to TRBJ2-3; D gene unclear. The CDR3 runs to 11 residues. With 4 bases removed from V and 7 bases from J, the gap between germline ends came to 7 bases. CDR1 is SGHNT and CDR2 is YYREEE in the germline V gene (reference sequence).

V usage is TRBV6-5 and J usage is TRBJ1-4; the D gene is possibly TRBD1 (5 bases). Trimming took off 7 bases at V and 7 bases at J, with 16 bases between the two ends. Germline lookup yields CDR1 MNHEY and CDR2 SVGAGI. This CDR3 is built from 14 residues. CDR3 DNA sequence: TGTGCCAGCACCCCGATGAGGGGCGGTGAAAAACTGTTTTTT. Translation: CASTPMRGGEKLFF.

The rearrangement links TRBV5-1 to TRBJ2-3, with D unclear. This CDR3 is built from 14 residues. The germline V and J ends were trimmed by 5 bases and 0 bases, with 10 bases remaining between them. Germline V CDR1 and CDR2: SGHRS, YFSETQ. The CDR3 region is CASRPAVSTDTQYF. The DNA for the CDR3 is TGCGCCAGCAGGCCCGCAGTGAGCACAGATACGCAGTATTTT.

CDR3 sequence (DNA): TGTGCCAGCAGCGGGATTGGGGCCCAGCTAGCTAGCGAGCAGTACTTC. This sequence encodes CASSGIGAQLASEQYF. The chain carries TRBV11-2 and TRBJ2-5; D is tentatively TRBD1 or TRBD2 (5 bases each). The end of the DNA is better explained by TRBJ2-7, so the J call may be wrong. Looked up from germline, CDR1 is SGHAT and CDR2 is FQNNGV. The CDR3 has 16 amino acids.

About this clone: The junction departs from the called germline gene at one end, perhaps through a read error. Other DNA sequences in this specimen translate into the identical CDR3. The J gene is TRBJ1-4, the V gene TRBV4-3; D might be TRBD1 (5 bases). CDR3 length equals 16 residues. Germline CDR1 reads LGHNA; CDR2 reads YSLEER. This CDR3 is CASSPRRQSASEKLFF. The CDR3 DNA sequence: TGCGCCAGCAGCCCCCGAAGACAGAGCGCAAGTGAAAAACTGTTCTTT.

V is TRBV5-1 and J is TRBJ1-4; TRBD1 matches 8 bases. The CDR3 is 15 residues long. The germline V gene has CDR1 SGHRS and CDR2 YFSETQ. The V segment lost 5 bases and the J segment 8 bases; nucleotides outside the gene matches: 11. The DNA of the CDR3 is TGCGCCAGCAGAAATCAGGGGGCAACTGACGAAAAACTGTTTTTT. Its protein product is CASRNQGATDEKLFF.

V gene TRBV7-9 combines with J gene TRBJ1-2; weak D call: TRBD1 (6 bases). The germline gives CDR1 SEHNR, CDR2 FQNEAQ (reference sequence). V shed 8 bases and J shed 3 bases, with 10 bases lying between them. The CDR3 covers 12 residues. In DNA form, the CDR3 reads TGTGCCAGCGGTTCAGGGGACTATGGCTACACCTTC. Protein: CASGSGDYGYTF.

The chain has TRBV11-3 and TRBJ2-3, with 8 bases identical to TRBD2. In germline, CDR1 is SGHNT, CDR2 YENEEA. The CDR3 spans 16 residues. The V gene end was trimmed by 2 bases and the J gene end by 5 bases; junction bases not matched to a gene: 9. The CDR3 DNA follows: TGTGCCAGCAGCTTATACGGGGGGGCCGGTGGAGATACGCAGTATTTT. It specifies CASSLYGGAGGDTQYF.

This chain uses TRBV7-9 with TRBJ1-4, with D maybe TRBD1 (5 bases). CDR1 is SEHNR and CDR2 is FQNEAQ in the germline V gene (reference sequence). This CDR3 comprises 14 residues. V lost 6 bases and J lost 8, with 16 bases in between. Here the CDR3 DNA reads TGTGCCAGCAGTACCGGGACCTTACTAGAAAAACTGTTTTTT. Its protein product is CASSTGTLLEKLFF.

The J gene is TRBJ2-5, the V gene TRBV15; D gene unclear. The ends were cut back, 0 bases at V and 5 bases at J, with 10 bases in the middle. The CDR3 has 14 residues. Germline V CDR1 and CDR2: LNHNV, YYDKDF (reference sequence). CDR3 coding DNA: TGTGCCACCAGCAGAGACCCCTCCTCCGAGACCCAGTACTTC. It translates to CATSRDPSSETQYF.

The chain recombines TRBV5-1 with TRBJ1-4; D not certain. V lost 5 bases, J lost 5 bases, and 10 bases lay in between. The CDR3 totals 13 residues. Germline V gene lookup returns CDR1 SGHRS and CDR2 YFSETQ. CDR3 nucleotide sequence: TGCGCCAGCAGTTTAACCGGGAATGAAAAACTGTTTTTT. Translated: CASSLTGNEKLFF. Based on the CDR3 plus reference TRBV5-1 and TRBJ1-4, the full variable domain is KAGVTQTPRYLIKTRGQQVTLSCSPISGHRSVSWYQQTPGQGLQFLFEYFSETQRNKGNFPGRFSGRQFSNSRSEMNVSTLELGDSALYLCASSLTGNEKLFFGSGTQLSVL.

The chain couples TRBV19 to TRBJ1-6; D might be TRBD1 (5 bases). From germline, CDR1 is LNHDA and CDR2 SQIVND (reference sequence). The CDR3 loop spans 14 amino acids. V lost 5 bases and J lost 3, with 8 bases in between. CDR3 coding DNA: TGTGCCAGTAGTGGGGGGAACTATAATTCACCCCTCCACTTT. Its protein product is CASSGGNYNSPLHF. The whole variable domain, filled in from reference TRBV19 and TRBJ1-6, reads DGGITQSPKYLFRKEGQNVTLSCEQNLNHDAMYWYRQDPGQGLRLIYYSQIVNDFQKGDIAEGYSVSREKKESFPLTVTSAQKNPTAFYLCASSGGNYNSPLHFGNGTRLTVT.

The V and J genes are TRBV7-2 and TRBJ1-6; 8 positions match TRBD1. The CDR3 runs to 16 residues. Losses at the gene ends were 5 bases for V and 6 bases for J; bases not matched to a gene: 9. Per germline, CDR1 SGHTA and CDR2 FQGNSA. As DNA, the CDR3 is TGTGCCAGCAGCCTAATCCCGGGACAGGTTAATTCACCCCTCCACTTT. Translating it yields CASSLIPGQVNSPLHF.

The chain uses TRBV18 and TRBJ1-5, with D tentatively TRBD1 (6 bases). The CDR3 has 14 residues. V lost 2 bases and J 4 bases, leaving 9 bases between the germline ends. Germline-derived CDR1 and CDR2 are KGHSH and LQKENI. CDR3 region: CASSPTGQNQPQHF. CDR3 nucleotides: TGTGCCAGCTCACCAACAGGGCAAAATCAGCCCCAGCATTTT.

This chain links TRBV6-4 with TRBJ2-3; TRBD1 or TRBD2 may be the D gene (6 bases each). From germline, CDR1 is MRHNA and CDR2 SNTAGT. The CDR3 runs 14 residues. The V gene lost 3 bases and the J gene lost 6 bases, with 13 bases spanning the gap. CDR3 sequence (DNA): TGTGCCAGCAGTGATGAGGGGGGTAAGGATACGCAGTATTTT. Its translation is CASSDEGGKDTQYF.

CDR3 DNA: TGTGCCATCAGTGTGAGGGGCGAGGGCACTGAAGCTTTCTTT. It encodes CAISVRGEGTEAFF. This chain uses TRBV10-3 with TRBJ1-1, with D maybe TRBD1 (5 bases). The V end was cut by 4 bases, the J end by 4 bases, with 13 bases between. There are 14 residues in the CDR3. Germline assignment: CDR1 ENHRY and CDR2 SYGVKD.